Listed below are T cell receptor beta chains from one sample, sequenced in a study of cytomegalovirus exposure and HLA in healthy donors. Assay: immunoSEQ multiplex PCR; the TCRdb copy retains only in-frame clones and omits some. Of 80,000 to 95,000 clones in the sample, around 81% were seen once. The specimen sequenced was PBMCs. The receptor set was obtained from a man between 18 and 29 years old in good health and CMV-seropositive. Each CDR3 is given with its conserved first and last residue. A D gene is named only where the DNA matches it firmly. Rows may omit the clone size; those that give it use once, few, many or a size class.

CDR3 protein,CDR3 DNA,D gene,V gene,J gene,CDR3 length,clone size
CASSIQGFDQPQHF,TGTGCCAGCAGTATACAGGGTTTCGATCAGCCCCAGCATTTT,-,TRBV25-1,TRBJ1-5,14,-
CASSEGLYNEQFF,TGTGCCAGCAGTGAAGGACTGTACAATGAGCAGTTCTTC,-,TRBV6-1,TRBJ2-1,13,few
CSVWDSGSLYGYTF,TGCAGCGTTTGGGACAGCGGGTCCTTGTATGGCTACACCTTC,TRBD1,TRBV29-1,TRBJ1-2,14,-
CASSYAGGAYEQYF,TGTGCCAGCAGTTACGCGGGAGGAGCTTACGAGCAGTACTTC,TRBD2,TRBV6-5,TRBJ2-7,14,-
CASSSEATNEKLFF,TGTGCCAGCAGCTCAGAAGCAACTAATGAAAAACTGTTTTTT,-,TRBV7-9,TRBJ1-4,14,-
CASRAEGTNEKLFF,TGTGCCAGCAGGGCGGAGGGGACTAATGAAAAACTGTTTTTT,-,TRBV6-6,TRBJ1-4,14,-
CAISERGTHNEQFF,TGTGCCATCAGTGAAAGGGGGACCCACAATGAGCAGTTCTTC,-,TRBV10-3,TRBJ2-1,14,-
CASSPGGGGEEDGELFF,TGTGCCAGCAGTCCCGGGGGGGGCGGAGAGGAAGACGGGGAGCTGTTTTTT,TRBD2,TRBV25-1,TRBJ2-2,17,once
CASSIGTGDQPQHF,TGTGCCAGTAGTATAGGGACAGGGGATCAGCCCCAGCATTTT,TRBD1,TRBV19,TRBJ1-5,14,-
CASSQAGNEQYF,TGTGCCAGCAGCCAAGCAGGGAACGAGCAGTACTTC,-,TRBV4-2,TRBJ2-7,12,-
CASSVAGLAGAETQYF,TGTGCCAGCAGCGTCGCGGGACTAGCGGGAGCAGAGACCCAGTACTTC,TRBD2,TRBV25-1,TRBJ2-5,16,once
CASSQWPQVGSNQPQHF,TGCGCCAGCAGCCAATGGCCCCAGGTTGGTAGCAATCAGCCCCAGCATTTT,-,TRBV4-1,TRBJ1-5,17,-
CASSQDVQGLMNQPQHF,TGCGCCAGCAGCCAAGATGTACAGGGTTTAATGAATCAGCCCCAGCATTTT,-,TRBV4-1,TRBJ1-5,17,few
CSGRGGATDTQYF,TGCAGCGGGAGGGGGGGAGCGACAGATACGCAGTATTTT,-,TRBV29-1,TRBJ2-3,13,-
CASTPRGGQPQHF,TGTGCCAGCACTCCCCGGGGGGGTCAGCCCCAGCATTTT,-,TRBV6-1,TRBJ1-5,13,-
CASSGYRDIGITGELFF,TGTGCCAGCAGTGGCTATAGGGACATCGGGATCACCGGGGAGCTGTTTTTT,-,TRBV28,TRBJ2-2,17,-
CASRTDAGTWAFF,TGTGCCAGCAGAACCGATGCGGGGACCTGGGCTTTCTTT,-,TRBV6-5,TRBJ1-1,13,-
CASSGTGSSGNTIYF,TGTGCCAGCAGCGGGACAGGCAGCTCTGGAAACACCATATATTTT,TRBD1,TRBV9,TRBJ1-3,15,-
CASSLPTGTDTQYF,TGTGCCAGCAGTTTGCCGACTGGAACAGATACGCAGTATTTT,-,TRBV28,TRBJ2-3,14,-
CAISVSRAGDSYEQYF,TGTGCCATCAGTGTAAGTAGAGCGGGAGACTCCTACGAGCAGTACTTC,TRBD2,TRBV10-3,TRBJ2-7,16,-
CSFLAGYDTQYF,TGCAGCTTTTTAGCAGGGTACGATACGCAGTATTTT,-,TRBV29-1,TRBJ2-3,12,-
CASSEGTGRYEQYF,TGTGCCAGCAGTGAGGGGACAGGTCGATACGAGCAGTACTTC,TRBD1,TRBV6-1,TRBJ2-7,14,-
CASSSALRERVYEQYF,TGTGCCAGCAGCTCAGCCCTGCGGGAGCGGGTCTACGAGCAGTACTTC,TRBD2,TRBV7-2,TRBJ2-7,16,-
CASSKQGNNEQFF,TGTGCCAGCAGCAAACAGGGGAACAATGAGCAGTTCTTC,TRBD1,TRBV7-9,TRBJ2-1,13,-
CASSLYMTQGALRQPQHF,TGTGCCAGCAGCCTCTATATGACGCAGGGGGCGTTACGTCAGCCCCAGCATTTT,TRBD1,TRBV7-2,TRBJ1-5,18,-